This TCR beta chain was identified in a study of control samples from healthy donors and cancer patients. CDR1 is SGHRS and CDR2 is YFSETQ in the germline V gene. With 2 bases clipped from V and 1 base from J, the junction kept 6 bases outside the gene matches. This CDR3 contains 17 residues. TCRdb's table, derived via immunoSEQ multiplex PCR, lists solely in-frame clones and lacks some. The table has 250,000 to 300,000 clones, approximately 80% seen once. This chain uses TRBV5-1 with TRBJ2-3; 11 bases align to TRBD2. The source of this sequence is a woman aged 55-69 years with lung cancer. The sequencing input was PBMCs. CDR3 region: CASSFPSGGTGTDTQYF. CDR3 DNA sequence: TGCGCCAGCAGCTTCCCTAGCGGGGGGACGGGCACAGATACGCAGTATTTT.